The 15 T cell receptor beta chains below all came from one sample that was sequenced in a study of cytomegalovirus exposure and HLA in healthy donors. The PCR ran on 60 Vbeta and 13 Jbeta primers. TCRdb's table, derived via immunoSEQ multiplex PCR, lists solely in-frame clones and lacks some. The data show some 150,000 clones, 70% to 85% seen once. Sequencing input: PBMCs. Source of these receptors: a man in his thirties or forties in good health and CMV-seropositive.

This clone showed up just a few times. The V call is TRBV2, the J call TRBJ1-5, with TRBD1 identical over 8 bases. Per germline, CDR1 SNHLY and CDR2 FYNNEI. The CDR3 contains 14 residues. Germline trimming cut 7 bases from V and 2 bases from J; bases unmatched to any gene: 4. The CDR3 coding sequence is TGTGCCAGCAAACAGGGGGGTGGCAATCAGCCCCAGCATTTT. This codes for CASKQGGGNQPQHF.

This chain links TRBV28 with TRBJ1-5, with TRBD1 as a possible D gene (5 bases). Trimming removed 5 bases at V and 7 bases at J, with 18 bases between. The CDR3 totals 15 residues. Germline V CDR1 and CDR2: MDHEN, SYDVKM. CDR3 bases: TGTGCCAGCAGTCCATTGGGGGGGGTTAGGCAGCCCCAGCATTTT. Translation: CASSPLGGVRQPQHF.

This rearrangement joins TRBV7-9 to TRBJ1-5; 7 nucleotides align to TRBD1. J gave up 5 bases and V 5 bases, and 6 bases lay outside the gene matches. CDR1 is SEHNR and CDR2 is FQNEAQ in the germline V gene (reference sequence). CDR3 length equals 14 residues. CDR3 protein: CASSPRTGDQPQHF. The CDR3 nucleotides read TGTGCCAGCAGCCCCAGGACAGGAGATCAGCCCCAGCATTTT.

The chain joins TRBV11-2 to TRBJ2-7; D possibly corresponds to TRBD1 (5 bases). CDR3 length equals 15 residues. V gave up 5 bases and J gave up 1 base, with 15 bases separating them. CDR1 and CDR2 from the germline V gene are SGHAT and FQNNGV. The CDR3 is CASSRANTGSYEQYF. The CDR3 nucleotides read TGTGCCAGCAGCCGGGCTAACACAGGTTCCTACGAGCAGTACTTC.

The chain uses TRBV30 and TRBJ1-2; D perhaps matches TRBD1 (6 bases). This CDR3 is built from 12 residues. From germline, CDR1 is GTSNPN and CDR2 SVGIG (reference sequence). The V end was cut by 4 bases, the J end by 4 bases, with 10 bases between. The CDR3 DNA sequence: TGTGCCTGGACAGGGGAAAGCTATGGCTACACCTTC. The encoded protein is CAWTGESYGYTF. The full variable domain, its missing parts supplied by reference TRBV30 and TRBJ1-2, is SQTIHQWPATLVQPVGSPLSLECTVEGTSNPNLYWYRQAAGRGLQLLFYSVGIGQISSEVPQNLSASRPQDRQFILSSKKLLLSDSGFYLCAWTGESYGYTFGSGTRLTVV.

The chain employs TRBV11-3 and TRBJ2-7, with no clear D. The germline V gene encodes CDR1 SGHNT and CDR2 YENEEA. V lost 4 bases and J lost 2, with 18 bases in between. The CDR3 runs to 16 residues. The CDR3 loop is CASSCIRVIRAYEQYF. Here the CDR3 DNA reads TGTGCCAGCAGCTGTATTCGAGTAATTAGAGCCTACGAGCAGTACTTC. The full variable domain, with the rest looked up from reference TRBV11-3 and TRBJ2-7, is EAGVVQSPRYKIIEKKQPVAFWCNPISGHNTLYWYLQNLGQGPELLIRYENEEAVDDSQLPKDRFSAERLKGVDSTLKIQPAELGDSAVYLCASSCIRVIRAYEQYFGPGTRLTVT.

This clone has just a few counts. V and J are TRBV5-1 and TRBJ1-1; 7 nucleotides align to TRBD1. The ends lost 0 bases at V and 4 bases at J; junction bases unmatched: 6. Germline V gene lookup returns CDR1 SGHRS and CDR2 YFSETQ. CDR3 length: 15 residues. CDR3 region: CASSLGQGQGTEAFF. Written as DNA, the CDR3 is TGCGCCAGCAGCTTGGGACAGGGCCAAGGCACTGAAGCTTTCTTT.

The V call is TRBV11-2, the J call TRBJ2-4; D may be TRBD1 (6 bases). The germline gives CDR1 SGHAT, CDR2 FQNNGV. V was cut by 3 bases and J by 9 bases, with 18 bases left in between. The length of the CDR3 is 15 residues. The CDR3 is CASSFTADLGGIQYF. Here the CDR3 DNA reads TGTGCCAGCAGCTTCACAGCGGACCTAGGGGGCATTCAGTACTTC.

This clone was seen a handful of times. This chain links TRBV7-2 with TRBJ2-1, with D possibly matching TRBD1 (6 bases). The germline V and J ends were trimmed by 6 bases and 6 bases, with 18 bases remaining between them. The CDR3 sequence is 15 residues long. Germline assignment: CDR1 SGHTA and CDR2 FQGNSA. The CDR3 DNA follows: TGTGCCAGCAGTACCGGGACACTTAGGGTCAATGAGCAGTTCTTC. This sequence encodes CASSTGTLRVNEQFF.

J is TRBJ2-2 and V is TRBV5-4; the D gene is possibly TRBD1 (6 bases). The CDR3 is made up of 14 amino acids. Trimming stripped 5 bases from V and 0 bases from J, with 8 bases between. CDR1 is SGHNT and CDR2 is YYREEE in the germline V gene (reference sequence). The chain's CDR3 is CASSPGANTGELFF. CDR3 bases: TGTGCCAGCAGTCCAGGGGCGAACACCGGGGAGCTGTTTTTT.

This clone was seen a handful of times. The rearrangement uses TRBV6-5 and TRBJ2-3, with TRBD2 matching over 8 bases. The V and J ends lost 5 bases and 6 bases, in that order; junction bases with no gene match: 10. The CDR3 loop spans 15 amino acids. CDR1 and CDR2 (germline): MNHEY, SVGAGI. CDR3: CASSPLRGLVDTQYF. The CDR3 nucleotides are TGTGCCAGCAGTCCCCTCAGGGGACTAGTGGATACGCAGTATTTT.

This clone has just a few counts. The chain uses TRBV19 and TRBJ2-3, with 7 bases that match TRBD1. Germline V CDR1 and CDR2: LNHDA, SQIVND (reference sequence). V was clipped by 10 bases and J by 3 bases; unmatched bases: 10. The CDR3 contains 14 residues. In DNA form, the CDR3 reads TGTGCCACCCAAGGGGGCCCGGGGACAGATACGCAGTATTTT. Its protein is CATQGGPGTDTQYF.

This chain connects TRBV11-2 to TRBJ2-3, with D possibly TRBD2 on 6 matching bases. CDR1 is SGHAT, CDR2 FQNNGV, per germline. This CDR3 spans 15 amino acids. The V end was cut by 0 bases, the J end by 2 bases, with 9 bases between. In DNA form, the CDR3 reads TGTGCCAGCAGCTTAGATGGACTAACCACAGATACGCAGTATTTT. Protein sequence: CASSLDGLTTDTQYF.

Remarks on this clone: The same CDR3 can be traced to other DNA sequences in this sample. The chain couples TRBV5-1 to TRBJ1-1, with 8 positions matching TRBD1. CDR1 and CDR2 from the germline V gene are SGHRS and YFSETQ. The CDR3 consists of 14 residues. V lost 3 bases and J lost 1; bases outside the gene matches: 2. This chain's CDR3 is CASSSGTGNTEAFF. The CDR3 DNA reads as TGCGCCAGCAGCTCCGGGACAGGGAACACTGAAGCTTTCTTT. Drawing the rest from reference TRBV5-1 and TRBJ1-1, the complete variable domain is KAGVTQTPRYLIKTRGQQVTLSCSPISGHRSVSWYQQTPGQGLQFLFEYFSETQRNKGNFPGRFSGRQFSNSRSEMNVSTLELGDSALYLCASSSGTGNTEAFFGQGTRLTVV.

J is TRBJ2-7 and V is TRBV6-1, with 9 nucleotides matching TRBD1. The trim removed 2 bases at V and 3 bases at J, leaving 2 bases unmatched. The CDR3 is made up of 14 amino acids. Per the germline V gene, CDR1 is MNHNS and CDR2 is SASEGT. The CDR3 nucleotides read TGTGCCAGCAGTGAATTGGGACAGGGCTACGAGCAGTACTTC. Amino acid sequence: CASSELGQGYEQYF.